This T cell receptor beta chain was identified in a study of blood T cell repertoires in COVID-19 (dated by TCRdb to 2018 to 2020). Broadly, across the study: Collaborator samples came from the United States, Italy and Spain and covered acute and convalescent phases of COVID-19. The sample metadata nearly always contained a de-identified subject ID, COVID-19 status, age in years and sex. The material from the prospective study consisted of cDNA or gDNA derived from T cells, B-cell-depleted T cells, or PBMCs. Samples came from the ongoing ImmuneRACE study (first 160 participants) plus 1,254 subjects from 6 global collaborators. The repertoires were released in a freely available public database intended as a resource for research on the immune response to SARS-CoV-2. HLA class I and class II types, where available, came from metadata supplied by the sample provider rather than from assay-based typing. Deeply sampled blood TCRbeta repertoires from subjects exposed to, actively infected with, or recovered from COVID-19 were included in the dataset. Study-wide conclusions, independent of this receptor: Clinical and demographic metadata were provided uncurated, with the amount varying by source and participant.

TCRbeta CDR3 regions were amplified from genomic DNA by means of the immunoSEQ Assay, a bias-controlled multiplex PCR. The study's own analysis went as follows. Within the assay, amplification of reference gene primers was used to estimate how many nucleated cells each sample contained. To quantify the absolute abundance of each unique TCRbeta CDR3 rearrangement, sequence reads were collapsed and filtered. For each sample, productive Simpson clonality was calculated as the square root of Simpson's diversity index over productive rearrangements. Drawn from immuneACCESS, this table holds only the in-frame rearrangements with V and J called that TCRdb kept. Clones are partly lost; checked studies trace under half to an unresolved V gene and leave the rest unexplained. V, J and clone size derive from that table, while D and trimming were established from the DNA sequence. The sample includes 150,000 to 200,000 clones, with roughly 87% observed a single time. Of the sample, 1.5% to 2% is held by the ten largest clones.

The CDR3 spans 16 residues, from the cysteine through the phenylalanine. Only the CDR3 part of the read is kept: 48 bases, read in frame from the first base. From the germline V gene, CDR1 is MNHNS and CDR2 is SASEGT. The junction carries 16 bases between V and J, which are trimmed by 4 bases and 2 bases respectively. To note about this clone: Its antigen is currently not known. Qualities for individual bases were not recorded, and no much larger clone is one base off.

Another Seattle source contributed samples from volunteer blood donors who had recovered from COVID-19. The collaborating institutions used their own protocols to collect whole blood in K2EDTA tubes. For TCRbeta analysis, collaborator samples were shipped as frozen whole blood, as isolated PBMCs, or as DNA extracted from either sample type. Sequenced material: peripheral blood. This sequence originates from a man aged 18 to 29 who had recovered from COVID-19. The rearranged chain carries TRBV6-1 and TRBJ2-3; TRBD2 could be the D gene, as 6 bases match. The DNA sequence follows: TGTGCCAGCAGTGCGACCCTGACTAGTAACACAGATACGCAGTATTTT. Its product reads: CASSATLTSNTDTQYF.